One sample yielded the 7 T cell receptor beta chains listed below, sequenced in a study of T cell responses to AZD1222 COVID-19 vaccine. TCRdb's copy holds only in-frame clones and misses some; the assay was immunoSEQ multiplex PCR. The table lists about 97,000 clones, 87% of them singletons. Source: peripheral blood, taken on day 0 of AZD1222 vaccination. Every receptor here comes from an adult in good health.

This CDR3 is CASSVKGWDPGYTF. The DNA for the CDR3 is TGTGCCAGCAGTGTGAAGGGCTGGGATCCTGGCTACACCTTC. The chain couples TRBV2 to TRBJ1-2; D ambiguous. The germline V gene has CDR1 SNHLY and CDR2 FYNNEI. Trimming shortened V by 4 bases and J by 7 bases, and 16 bases separated the two germline ends. This CDR3 has 14 residues.

This chain connects TRBV5-1 to TRBJ1-1; maybe TRBD1 (5 bases). CDR3 length: 13 amino acids. V lost 5 bases and J 1 base, leaving 9 bases between the germline ends. Per the germline V gene, CDR1 is SGHRS and CDR2 is YFSETQ. As DNA, the CDR3 is TGCGCCAGCAGTGAGGGGAGGAACACTGAAGCTTTCTTT. It yields the protein CASSEGRNTEAFF. Filled out from reference TRBV5-1 and TRBJ1-1, the complete variable domain reads KAGVTQTPRYLIKTRGQQVTLSCSPISGHRSVSWYQQTPGQGLQFLFEYFSETQRNKGNFPGRFSGRQFSNSRSEMNVSTLELGDSALYLCASSEGRNTEAFFGQGTRLTVV.

The rearrangement joins TRBV11-2 to TRBJ2-6; D is perhaps TRBD2 (6 bases). Germline assignment: CDR1 SGHAT and CDR2 FQNNGV. V was cut by 5 bases and J by 4 bases, with 18 bases left in between. The length of the CDR3 is 17 residues. The CDR3 is CASSLRRAVVGANVLTF. For the CDR3, the DNA is TGTGCCAGCAGCCTAAGGAGGGCGGTTGTGGGGGCCAACGTCCTGACTTTC.

The chain uses TRBV7-9 and TRBJ2-7, with D unresolved. The CDR3 contains 11 residues. The V end lost 6 bases, the J end lost 5 bases, and 8 bases lay between the germline ends. Germline V gene sequence: CDR1 SEHNR, CDR2 FQNEAQ (reference sequence). CDR3 amino acids: CASSSFDEQYF. The DNA of the CDR3 is TGTGCCAGCAGTTCCTTCGACGAGCAGTACTTC.

The chain couples TRBV14 to TRBJ2-1; possible D gene TRBD2, 6 bases. The CDR3 is 13 amino acids. V was shortened by 8 bases and J by 9 bases, with 17 bases between the two germline ends. Germline assignment: CDR1 SGHDN and CDR2 FVKESK. The CDR3 region is CASRNSGAREQFF. The CDR3 DNA is TGTGCCAGCCGGAATAGCGGAGCCCGTGAGCAGTTCTTC.

The rearrangement joins TRBV10-3 to TRBJ1-2; TRBD1 is a possible D gene (5 bases). CDR3 length: 13 amino acids. The V gene's germline CDR1 is ENHRY and CDR2 SYGVKD. Trimming removed 2 bases from V and 2 bases from J, with 6 bases in between. The DNA of the CDR3 is TGTGCCATCAGTGAGGAGGGGAACTATGGCTACACCTTC. This encodes CAISEEGNYGYTF.

The chain's CDR3 is CASRVTSGRNEQFF. Here the CDR3 DNA reads TGTGCCAGTAGAGTTACTAGCGGGAGAAATGAGCAGTTCTTC. The genes are TRBV19 and TRBJ2-1; TRBD2 agrees at 11 bases. The V gene end was trimmed by 6 bases and the J gene end by 7 bases; junction bases not matched to a gene: 5. From germline, CDR1 is LNHDA and CDR2 SQIVND (reference sequence). CDR3 length equals 14 residues.